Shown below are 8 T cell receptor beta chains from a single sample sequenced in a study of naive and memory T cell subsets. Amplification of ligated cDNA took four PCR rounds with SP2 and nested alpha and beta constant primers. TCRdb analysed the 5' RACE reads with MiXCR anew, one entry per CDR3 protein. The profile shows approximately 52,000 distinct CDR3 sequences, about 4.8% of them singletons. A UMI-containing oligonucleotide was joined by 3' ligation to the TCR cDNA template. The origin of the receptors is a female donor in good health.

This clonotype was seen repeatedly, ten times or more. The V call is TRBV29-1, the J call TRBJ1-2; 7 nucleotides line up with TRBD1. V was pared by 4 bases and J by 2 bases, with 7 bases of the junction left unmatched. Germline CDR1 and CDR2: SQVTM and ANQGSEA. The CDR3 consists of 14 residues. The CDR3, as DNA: TGCAGCGTTGTGCAGGGGGGCCCCAACTATGGCTACACCTTC. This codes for CSVVQGGPNYGYTF.

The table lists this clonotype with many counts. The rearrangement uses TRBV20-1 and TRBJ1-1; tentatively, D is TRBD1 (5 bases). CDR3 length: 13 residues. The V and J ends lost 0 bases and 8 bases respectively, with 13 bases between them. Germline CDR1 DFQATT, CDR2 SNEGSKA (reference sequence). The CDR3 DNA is TGCAGTGCTAGAGATCGGCAGGGCTTCGAAGCTTTCTTT. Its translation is CSARDRQGFEAFF.

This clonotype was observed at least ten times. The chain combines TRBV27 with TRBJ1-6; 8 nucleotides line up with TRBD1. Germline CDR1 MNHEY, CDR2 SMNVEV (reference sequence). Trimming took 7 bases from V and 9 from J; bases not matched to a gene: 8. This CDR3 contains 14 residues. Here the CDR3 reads CASTKTGVGSPLHF. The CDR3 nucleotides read TGTGCCAGCACAAAGACAGGGGTGGGTTCACCCCTCCACTTT.

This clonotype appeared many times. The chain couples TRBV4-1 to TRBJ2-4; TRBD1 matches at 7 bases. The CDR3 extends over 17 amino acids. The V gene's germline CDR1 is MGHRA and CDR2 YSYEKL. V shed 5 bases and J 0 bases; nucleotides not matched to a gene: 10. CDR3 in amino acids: CASSSPGTDVAKNIQYF. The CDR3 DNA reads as TGCGCCAGCAGCTCACCGGGGACAGATGTAGCCAAAAACATTCAGTACTTC.

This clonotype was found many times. The CDR3 spells CASSQGEETQYF. CDR3 coding DNA: TGTGCCAGCAGCCAAGGCGAGGAGACCCAGTACTTC. The V gene is TRBV3-1, the J gene TRBJ2-5; D ambiguous. Trimming took off 1 base at V and 5 bases at J, with 5 bases between the two ends. The CDR3 runs 12 residues. Looked up from germline, CDR1 is LGHDT and CDR2 is YNNKEL (reference sequence).

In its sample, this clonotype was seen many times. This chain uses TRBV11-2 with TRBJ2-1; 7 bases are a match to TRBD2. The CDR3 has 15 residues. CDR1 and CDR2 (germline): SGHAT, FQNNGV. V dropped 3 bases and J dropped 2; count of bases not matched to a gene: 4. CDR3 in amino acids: CASSFEAGPYNEQFF. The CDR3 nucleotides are TGTGCCAGCAGCTTCGAAGCGGGACCCTACAATGAGCAGTTCTTC.

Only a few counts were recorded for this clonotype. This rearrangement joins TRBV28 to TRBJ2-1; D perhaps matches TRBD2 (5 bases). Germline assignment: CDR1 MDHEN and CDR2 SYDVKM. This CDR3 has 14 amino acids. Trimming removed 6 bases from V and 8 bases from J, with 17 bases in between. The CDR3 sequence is CASRKGGPGDEQFF. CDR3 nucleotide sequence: TGTGCCAGCAGGAAGGGCGGGCCTGGCGATGAGCAGTTCTTC.

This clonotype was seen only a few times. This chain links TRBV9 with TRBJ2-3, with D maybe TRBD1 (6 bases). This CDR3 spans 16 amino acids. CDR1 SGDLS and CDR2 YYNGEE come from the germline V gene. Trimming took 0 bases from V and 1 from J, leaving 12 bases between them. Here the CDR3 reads CASSVDAGARTDTQYF. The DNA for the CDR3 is TGTGCCAGCAGCGTAGACGCAGGGGCTCGCACAGATACGCAGTATTTT.